The 27 T cell receptor beta chains below come from one sample, sequenced in a study of cytomegalovirus exposure and HLA in healthy donors. PCR amplification relied on 60 Vbeta primers (plus 13 Jbeta primers). Assay: immunoSEQ multiplex PCR; the TCRdb copy retains only in-frame clones and omits some. The sample records about 180,000 clones, around 77% being singletons. The specimen sequenced was PBMCs. Receptor source: a woman aged 25-40 years in good health and CMV-seronegative.

This clone was observed once. V gene TRBV19 combines with J gene TRBJ1-2; 7 bases align to TRBD1. The CDR3 has 14 amino acids. The ends lost 4 bases at V and 5 bases at J; junction bases unmatched: 7. Germline assignment: CDR1 LNHDA and CDR2 SQIVND (reference sequence). DNA for the CDR3: TGTGCCAGTAGTACCCCGGACAGGTTATATGGCTACACCTTC. It codes for CASSTPDRLYGYTF.

The chain employs TRBV4-1 and TRBJ1-2; 9 nucleotides agree with TRBD1. Per germline, CDR1 MGHRA and CDR2 YSYEKL. Trimming at V came to 1 base and at J to 4 bases, leaving 4 bases not matched to a gene. This CDR3 has 15 amino acids. The CDR3 spells CASSQGGQGFYGYTF. The CDR3 DNA reads as TGCGCCAGCAGCCAAGGGGGACAGGGCTTCTATGGCTACACCTTC.

This clone was seen a few times. The chain joins TRBV10-3 to TRBJ1-1; D is unresolved. The CDR3 is made up of 13 amino acids. CDR1 and CDR2 (germline): ENHRY, SYGVKD. The V end lost 6 bases, the J end lost 1 base, and 9 bases lay between the germline ends. As DNA, the CDR3 is TGTGCCATCAGGTCGAGCGGGAACACTGAAGCTTTCTTT. Its translation: CAIRSSGNTEAFF.

V and J are TRBV29-1 and TRBJ1-1, with TRBD1 matching over 10 bases. CDR1 and CDR2 (germline): SQVTM, ANQGSEA. The V segment lost 4 bases and the J segment 4 bases; nucleotides outside the gene matches: 6. The CDR3 spans 14 residues. The DNA of the CDR3 is TGCAGCGTTGGTCTGGGACAGGGGCTCACTGAAGCTTTCTTT. Translating gives CSVGLGQGLTEAFF.

CDR3 sequence (DNA): TGCGCCAGCAGCTTGGTGCCGGGAGGCTATGGCTACACCTTC. It codes for CASSLVPGGYGYTF. The V gene is TRBV5-1, the J gene TRBJ1-2, with D unresolved. CDR1 is SGHRS and CDR2 is YFSETQ in the germline V gene. Trimming removed 0 bases at V and 4 bases at J, with 10 bases between. The CDR3 sequence is 14 residues long.

V and J are TRBV28 and TRBJ1-3; D not resolved. The CDR3 spans 16 residues. The germline V and J ends were trimmed by 6 bases and 3 bases, with 18 bases remaining between them. Looked up from germline, CDR1 is MDHEN and CDR2 is SYDVKM. The CDR3 nucleotides are TGTGCCAGCAGCCCGACCGGTCCCGGGGATGGAAACACCATATATTTT. This encodes CASSPTGPGDGNTIYF. Supplemented by reference TRBV28 and TRBJ1-3, the full variable domain reads DVKVTQSSRYLVKRTGEKVFLECVQDMDHENMFWYRQDPGLGLRLIYFSYDVKMKEKGDIPEGYSVSREKKERFSLILESASTNQTSMYLCASSPTGPGDGNTIYFGEGSWLTVV.

The chain has TRBV23-1 and TRBJ2-7; tentatively, D is TRBD1 (6 bases). TRBV23-1 is an ORF; its function is uncertain. The V end was cut by 6 bases, the J end by 3 bases, with 30 bases between. This CDR3 contains 19 residues. The CDR3 DNA sequence: TGCGCCAGCAGCCCCCGGCCGGGACACCGAATTATCTTTTACTACGAGCAGTACTTC. This gives the protein CASSPRPGHRIIFYYEQYF.

The V gene is TRBV14, the J gene TRBJ1-1, with 7 bases that match TRBD1. Trimming removed 0 bases from V and 3 bases from J; junction bases left unmatched: 7. Germline CDR1 and CDR2: SGHDN and FVKESK. This CDR3 has 16 amino acids. The CDR3, as DNA: TGTGCCAGCAGCCAAGATCTAAGGGGGCGGGACACTGAAGCTTTCTTT. Translated, it gives CASSQDLRGRDTEAFF.

This clone was counted a few times. The V gene is TRBV6-6, the J gene TRBJ1-1, with 8 bases lining up with TRBD1. Trimming cost V 3 bases and J 3 bases; bases outside gene matches: 9. The germline gives CDR1 MNHNY, CDR2 SVGAGI (reference sequence). This CDR3 is 16 amino acids long. The CDR3, as DNA: TGTGCCAGCAGTTATAACAGGGGGGTGGAAGACACTGAAGCTTTCTTT. Encoded protein: CASSYNRGVEDTEAFF.

In this sample, this clone turned up a few times. V is TRBV30 and J is TRBJ1-2; maybe TRBD1 (5 bases). Germline V gene data show CDR1 as GTSNPN and CDR2 as SVGIG (reference sequence). The germline V and J ends were trimmed by 2 bases and 2 bases, with 15 bases remaining between them. This CDR3 has 15 residues. The DNA for the CDR3 is TGTGCCTGGAGTCTAGACGGGGGAGCGAACTATGGCTACACCTTC. As protein: CAWSLDGGANYGYTF.

V usage is TRBV30 and J usage is TRBJ1-4; D not certain. The CDR3 loop spans 14 amino acids. Germline V gene data show CDR1 as GTSNPN and CDR2 as SVGIG (reference sequence). Trimming removed 0 bases from V and 8 bases from J, with 13 bases in between. DNA of the CDR3: TGTGCCTGGAGTGTGCTCCGGGTCACCGAAAAACTGTTTTTT. This encodes CAWSVLRVTEKLFF.

The rearrangement uses TRBV6-1 and TRBJ1-5; 7 nucleotides align to TRBD1. Germline CDR1 MNHNS, CDR2 SASEGT. The J segment lost 4 bases and the V segment lost 0 bases, leaving 3 bases of the junction unmatched. This CDR3 has 15 residues. The CDR3 region is CASSEARGRNQPQHF. DNA for the CDR3: TGTGCCAGCAGTGAAGCGAGGGGGCGGAATCAGCCCCAGCATTTT.

The chain employs TRBV23-1 and TRBJ2-1; the D gene is possibly TRBD2 (6 bases). TRBV23-1 has ORF status, its function being uncertain. The CDR3 is made up of 15 amino acids. The V end was cut by 6 bases, the J end by 5 bases, with 17 bases between. This CDR3 reads CASSFGTQDNNEQFF. In DNA, the CDR3 is TGCGCCAGCAGCTTCGGGACTCAAGATAACAATGAGCAGTTCTTC.

The V gene is TRBV10-3, the J gene TRBJ1-6, with D perhaps TRBD1 (6 bases). CDR1 is ENHRY, CDR2 SYGVKD, per germline. Deletions cut 6 bases from V and 9 bases from J, with 15 bases between. The CDR3 has 14 amino acids. CDR3 DNA: TGTGCCATCAGGGGAGGGGGACGGGGTTCACCCCTCCACTTT. Amino acid sequence: CAIRGGGRGSPLHF.

The chain carries TRBV4-1 and TRBJ2-7; D gene unclear. The CDR3 runs to 13 residues. Trimming left V 5 bases short and J 2 bases short, with 10 bases between. The V gene's germline CDR1 is MGHRA and CDR2 YSYEKL. The CDR3 loop is CASSLRRPYEQYF. CDR3 coding DNA: TGCGCCAGCAGCTTGCGTCGTCCCTACGAGCAGTACTTC.

This sequence joins TRBV2 and TRBJ2-7; 8 nucleotides line up with TRBD2. This CDR3 spans 15 amino acids. Germline-derived CDR1 and CDR2 are SNHLY and FYNNEI. After removal of 5 bases from V and 0 bases from J, the junction contained 6 bases not matched to a gene. The CDR3 DNA follows: TGTGCCAGCAGTCCTTCTAGCGGGCCCTCCTACGAGCAGTACTTC. Residues: CASSPSSGPSYEQYF.

This clone was counted ten times or more. V usage is TRBV7-6 and J usage is TRBJ1-6; the D is unclear. The V gene's germline CDR1 is SGHVS and CDR2 FNYEAQ. Trimming took 8 bases from V and 5 from J, leaving 10 bases between them. The CDR3 length is 13 residues. In DNA, the CDR3 is TGTGCCAGCGCGGGGAGTAATAATTCACCCCTCCACTTT. Its protein is CASAGSNNSPLHF.

J is TRBJ1-3 and V is TRBV7-7; D ambiguous. In germline, CDR1 is SSHAT, CDR2 FNYEAQ (reference sequence). The CDR3 loop spans 12 amino acids. CDR3 sequence reads: CTSSQVGGTIYF. The DNA of the CDR3 is TGTACTAGCAGCCAGGTTGGAGGCACCATATATTTT.

The J gene is TRBJ1-2, the V gene TRBV2, with D unresolved. The germline gives CDR1 SNHLY, CDR2 FYNNEI. V dropped 3 bases and J dropped 4 bases, with 9 bases sitting between them. The CDR3 sequence is 13 residues long. The CDR3 is CASSDGPIYGYTF. In nucleotides, the CDR3 is TGTGCCAGCAGTGATGGGCCTATCTATGGCTACACCTTC.

This chain uses TRBV25-1 with TRBJ2-7; D remains ambiguous. CDR3 size: 15 residues. V gave up 0 bases and J gave up 0 bases, with 9 bases separating them. Germline CDR1 is MGHDK and CDR2 is SYGVNS. CDR3 residues: CASSEYEGGSYEQYF. The CDR3, as DNA: TGTGCCAGCAGTGAATATGAAGGCGGCTCCTACGAGCAGTACTTC.

With respect to this clone: The junction does not match germline at one end; this may be a read error. The V and J genes are TRBV7-9 and TRBJ2-5, with D uncertain. The CDR3 totals 13 residues. Germline values: CDR1 SEHNR, CDR2 FQNEAQ (reference sequence). CDR3 protein: CSSSLVVVETQYF. CDR3 bases: TGTTCCAGCAGCTTAGTTGTCGTTGAGACCCAGTACTTC.

The rearrangement links TRBV2 to TRBJ2-1, with D perhaps matching TRBD1 (6 bases). The germline CDR1 and CDR2 sequences are SNHLY and FYNNEI. V was trimmed by 3 bases and J by 7 bases, leaving 19 bases between them. The CDR3 is made up of 16 amino acids. The CDR3 loop is CASSDWVGAPMNEQFF. The CDR3 region has the DNA TGTGCCAGCAGTGATTGGGTGGGGGCCCCCATGAATGAGCAGTTCTTC.

V gene TRBV11-1 combines with J gene TRBJ2-3; possibly TRBD2 for D (5 bases). CDR1 is SGHAT, CDR2 FQDESV, per germline (reference sequence). The CDR3 extends over 12 amino acids. Between the trimmed V and J ends, which lost 5 bases and 5 bases, there was a span of 8 bases. The CDR3 protein is CASSTEGDTQYF. CDR3 sequence (DNA): TGTGCCAGCAGCACCGAGGGAGATACGCAGTATTTT.

This chain connects TRBV6-5 to TRBJ2-2; 8 nucleotides agree with TRBD1. The J segment lost 1 base and the V segment lost 4 bases, leaving 5 bases of the junction unmatched. The CDR3 consists of 16 residues. Germline V lookup: CDR1 MNHEY, CDR2 SVGAGI. The CDR3 here is CASSFPGGQNTGELFF. CDR3 coding DNA: TGTGCCAGCAGTTTCCCAGGGGGCCAGAACACCGGGGAGCTGTTTTTT.

The J gene is TRBJ2-7, the V gene TRBV29-1, with 10 bases lining up with TRBD1. Germline values: CDR1 SQVTM, CDR2 ANQGSEA. V trimming: 1 base; J trimming: 5 bases; junction bases outside the gene matches: 2. This CDR3 comprises 13 residues. The CDR3 reads CSVEGTGGHEQYF. The DNA for the CDR3 is TGCAGCGTTGAAGGGACAGGGGGGCACGAGCAGTACTTC.

This sequence joins TRBV4-2 and TRBJ1-2; unclear D gene. Germline V lookup: CDR1 LGHNA, CDR2 YNFKEQ. V was pared by 0 bases and J by 4 bases, with 12 bases between. The CDR3 is 15 amino acids. The CDR3 sequence is CASSQDYAEIYGYTF. For the CDR3, the DNA is TGTGCCAGCAGCCAAGACTACGCCGAGATCTATGGCTACACCTTC.

The genes are TRBV29-1 and TRBJ1-5; the match to TRBD1 covers 10 bases. The CDR3 runs 19 residues. Germline V CDR1 and CDR2: SQVTM, ANQGSEA. V gave up 4 bases and J gave up 0 bases; unmatched junction bases: 15. The CDR3 region is CSVVFQSGQGIYSNQPQHF. In DNA form, the CDR3 reads TGCAGCGTTGTCTTCCAATCGGGACAGGGGATCTATAGCAATCAGCCCCAGCATTTT.